What follows are 26 T cell receptor beta chains derived from one specimen sequenced in a study of blood T cell repertoires in COVID-19. Data came from immunoSEQ multiplex PCR; TCRdb stores just in-frame clones and leaves some out. The data show some 240,000 clones, roughly 79% seen once. The sequenced sample consisted of peripheral blood. These receptors all come from an elderly woman with COVID-19, enrolled during active disease.

The V and J genes are TRBV25-1 and TRBJ2-5; TRBD2 is a possible D gene (6 bases). Trimming cost V 5 bases and J 2 bases, with 18 bases left between them. Germline V gene lookup returns CDR1 MGHDK and CDR2 SYGVNS. The CDR3 length is 16 residues. CDR3 loop: CASSHVRGNLQETQYF. The CDR3 DNA is TGTGCCAGCAGTCACGTCCGGGGGAACCTTCAAGAGACCCAGTACTTC.

This clone has just a few counts. This chain joins TRBV18 and TRBJ2-7; no definite D call. The germline CDR1 and CDR2 sequences are KGHSH and LQKENI. The germline V and J ends were trimmed by 2 bases and 6 bases, with 11 bases remaining between them. This CDR3 contains 13 residues. As DNA, the CDR3 is TGTGCCAGCTCACCATTTGGCGGTTTCGAGCAGTACTTC. Amino acid sequence: CASSPFGGFEQYF. Looking up the rest from reference TRBV18 and TRBJ2-7 gives the full variable domain: NAGVMQNPRHLVRRRGQEARLRCSPMKGHSHVYWYRQLPEEGLKFMVYLQKENIIDESGMPKERFSAEFPKEGPSILRIQQVVRGDSAAYFCASSPFGGFEQYFGPGTRLTVT.

This chain uses TRBV19 with TRBJ2-3; D is perhaps TRBD2 (6 bases). The CDR3 consists of 14 residues. CDR1 is LNHDA, CDR2 SQIVND, per germline (reference sequence). V lost 6 bases and J lost 8, with 18 bases in between. In nucleotides, the CDR3 is TGTGCCAGTAGGGGACTCGCACTCGGAGGTACGCAGTATTTT. It is translated as CASRGLALGGTQYF.

The chain recombines TRBV11-3 with TRBJ2-1; 10 bases map to TRBD2. Germline values: CDR1 SGHNT, CDR2 YENEEA. The CDR3 is 15 residues long. With V trimmed by 1 base and J by 3 bases, 0 bases remained unmatched. The DNA for the CDR3 is TGTGCCAGCAGCTTAGCTAGCGGGAGCTACAATGAGCAGTTCTTC. Translation: CASSLASGSYNEQFF.

Only a few counts were recorded for this clone. This CDR3 reads CASSYEQGEGYTF. DNA of the CDR3: TGTGCCAGCAGCTATGAACAGGGTGAGGGCTACACCTTC. The chain uses TRBV5-4 and TRBJ1-2; D may be TRBD1 (6 bases). V was pared by 3 bases and J by 8 bases, with 14 bases between. Germline V CDR1 and CDR2: SGHNT, YYREEE (reference sequence). The length of the CDR3 is 13 residues.

The chain has TRBV14 and TRBJ2-5; D is unresolved. The CDR3 consists of 13 residues. CDR1 SGHDN and CDR2 FVKESK come from the germline V gene. V lost 6 bases and J 5 bases, leaving 13 bases between the germline ends. CDR3 amino acids: CASSLTWWETQYF. The CDR3 nucleotides are TGTGCCAGCAGTCTTACATGGTGGGAGACCCAGTACTTC.

The genes are TRBV9 and TRBJ2-1, with D tentatively TRBD2 (7 bases). This CDR3 region has 15 residues. Germline-derived CDR1 and CDR2 are SGDLS and YYNGEE. V was clipped by 6 bases and J by 2 bases, with 15 bases between them. CDR3 in amino acids: CASTLAEGAYNEQFF. In DNA form, the CDR3 reads TGTGCCAGCACCCTAGCGGAGGGGGCCTACAATGAGCAGTTCTTC.

The V gene is TRBV5-6, the J gene TRBJ1-1, with D unresolved. There are 15 residues in the CDR3. Per germline, CDR1 SGHDT and CDR2 YYEEEE. Deletions cut 0 bases from V and 1 base from J, with 10 bases between. CDR3 bases: TGTGCCAGCAGCTTGGTGGGCCACCAGAACACTGAAGCTTTCTTT. Translated, it gives CASSLVGHQNTEAFF.

The chain carries TRBV7-9 and TRBJ1-2, with TRBD1 matching over 8 bases. Losses at the gene ends were 6 bases for V and 4 bases for J; bases not matched to a gene: 13. Germline values: CDR1 SEHNR, CDR2 FQNEAQ (reference sequence). CDR3 length: 16 residues. CDR3 region: CASSFYTGGPSYGYTF. The DNA of the CDR3 is TGTGCCAGCAGTTTTTATACAGGGGGGCCCTCCTATGGCTACACCTTC.

In regard to this clone: The sample contains more than one DNA sequence encoding this CDR3. This rearrangement joins TRBV30 to TRBJ2-7, with D perhaps TRBD1 (6 bases). Germline V gives CDR1 GTSNPN, CDR2 SVGIG (reference sequence). V was shortened by 1 base and J by 2 bases, with 6 bases between the two germline ends. The CDR3 contains 12 residues. The CDR3 coding sequence is TGTGCCTGGAGTGGGACAGCCTACGAGCAGTACTTC. Protein sequence: CAWSGTAYEQYF.

This chain joins TRBV6-1 and TRBJ1-2; no reliable D call. Germline loops: CDR1 MNHNS, CDR2 SASEGT. CDR3 length: 15 amino acids. Trimming left V 3 bases short and J 4 bases short, with 15 bases between. The chain's CDR3 is CASSDNRYGSYGYTF. CDR3 DNA: TGTGCCAGCAGTGATAATCGCTACGGGAGCTATGGCTACACCTTC.

The rearrangement links TRBV4-3 to TRBJ1-1, with D possibly being TRBD1 (5 bases). The CDR3 sequence is 16 residues long. V was pared by 0 bases and J by 5 bases, with 16 bases between. Germline values: CDR1 LGHNA, CDR2 YSLEER. The DNA for the CDR3 is TGCGCCAGCAGCCAAGATTGGGGGGGAGCAAGAACTGAAGCTTTCTTT. This sequence encodes CASSQDWGGARTEAFF.

This clone was seen more than once but under ten times. The chain uses TRBV14 and TRBJ2-7, with D tentatively TRBD2 (6 bases). Trimming removed 4 bases at V and 4 bases at J, with 23 bases between. The CDR3 length is 17 residues. The germline gives CDR1 SGHDN, CDR2 FVKESK. The CDR3 region has the DNA TGTGCCAGCAGCCGAGGAACTGGGATTCGCGGGGTTTACGAGCAGTACTTC. Translating gives CASSRGTGIRGVYEQYF.

This clone was found a few times. The chain couples TRBV27 to TRBJ2-1; D gene unclear. CDR1 MNHEY and CDR2 SMNVEV come from the germline V gene (reference sequence). The germline V and J ends were trimmed by 2 bases and 0 bases, with 8 bases remaining between them. The CDR3 length is 15 residues. The CDR3 reads CASSLSISSYNEQFF. Here the CDR3 DNA reads TGTGCCAGCAGTTTAAGCATTAGCTCCTACAATGAGCAGTTCTTC.

The V call is TRBV19, the J call TRBJ1-1; 8 bases are a match to TRBD1. The CDR3 runs 14 residues. V was pared by 5 bases and J by 5 bases, with 7 bases of the junction left unmatched. The germline V gene encodes CDR1 LNHDA and CDR2 SQIVND (reference sequence). The CDR3 sequence is CASSPGGKRTEAFF. CDR3 sequence (DNA): TGTGCCAGTAGTCCAGGGGGCAAAAGAACTGAAGCTTTCTTT. Full variable domain (missing parts from reference TRBV19 and TRBJ1-1): DGGITQSPKYLFRKEGQNVTLSCEQNLNHDAMYWYRQDPGQGLRLIYYSQIVNDFQKGDIAEGYSVSREKKESFPLTVTSAQKNPTAFYLCASSPGGKRTEAFFGQGTRLTVV.

V and J are TRBV12-3 or TRBV12-4 and TRBJ1-4; D gene unclear. This CDR3 has 13 amino acids. V was pared by 2 bases and J by 10 bases, with 11 bases between. This CDR3 reads CASSLSSSAKLFF. The CDR3 coding sequence is TGTGCCAGCAGTTTATCGTCGAGCGCAAAACTGTTTTTT.

The chain uses TRBV5-1 and TRBJ1-2, with D perhaps matching TRBD1 (5 bases). CDR1 and CDR2 from the germline V gene are SGHRS and YFSETQ. There are 14 residues in the CDR3. The ends were cut back, 0 bases at V and 4 bases at J, with 10 bases in the middle. This CDR3 is CASSLALGVYGYTF. The DNA of the CDR3 is TGCGCCAGCAGCTTGGCCTTAGGGGTCTATGGCTACACCTTC.

The chain carries TRBV5-1 and TRBJ2-7; TRBD1 matches 8 bases. Per the germline V gene, CDR1 is SGHRS and CDR2 is YFSETQ. V lost 4 bases and J lost 2; bases outside the gene matches: 8. CDR3 size: 15 residues. The CDR3 here is CASSRDGTGAYEQYF. The CDR3 nucleotides are TGCGCCAGCAGCCGCGACGGGACAGGAGCCTACGAGCAGTACTTC.

This clone turned up a few times. The chain uses TRBV4-3 and TRBJ2-2, with D uncertain. Germline lookup yields CDR1 LGHNA and CDR2 YSLEER. V was cut by 4 bases and J by 5 bases, with 5 bases left in between. The CDR3 consists of 12 residues. The CDR3 DNA reads as TGCGCCAGCAGCCGTATGACCGGGGAGCTGTTTTTT. It codes for CASSRMTGELFF.

The CDR3 region has the DNA TGTGCCAGCAGCACTAGCGGCTCCTACAATGAGCAGTTCTTC. Amino acids: CASSTSGSYNEQFF. This rearrangement joins TRBV7-8 to TRBJ2-1; 8 bases fit TRBD2. Losses at the gene ends were 5 bases for V and 0 bases for J; bases not matched to a gene: 0. This CDR3 spans 14 amino acids. The germline V gene has CDR1 SGHVS and CDR2 FQNEAQ.

The CDR3 region is CASSNGLAGGFEQFF. The CDR3 DNA reads TGTGCCAGCAGCAACGGGCTAGCGGGAGGGTTCGAGCAGTTCTTC. The chain joins TRBV6-2 or TRBV6-3 to TRBJ2-1; 12 positions match TRBD2. Germline V gives CDR1 MNHEY, CDR2 SVGEGT. CDR3 size: 15 residues. J lost 10 bases, V lost 6 bases, and 10 bases had no gene match.

The rearrangement joins TRBV9 to TRBJ2-2, with 8 positions matching TRBD1. The trim removed 5 bases at V and 5 bases at J, leaving 5 bases unmatched. CDR3 length equals 14 residues. Germline loops: CDR1 SGDLS, CDR2 YYNGEE. The CDR3 coding sequence is TGTGCCAGCAGAGGACAGGGATTGACCGGGGAGCTGTTTTTT. This encodes CASRGQGLTGELFF. The entire variable domain, with the rest obtained from reference TRBV9 and TRBJ2-2, is as follows: DSGVTQTPKHLITATGQRVTLRCSPRSGDLSVYWYQQSLDQGLQFLIQYYNGEERAKGNILERFSAQQFPDLHSELNLSSLELGDSALYFCASRGQGLTGELFFGEGSRLTVL.

V is TRBV6-1 and J is TRBJ1-2; 8 bases line up with TRBD1. Germline CDR1 is MNHNS and CDR2 is SASEGT. CDR3 length: 14 residues. The V and J ends lost 1 base and 8 bases, in that order; junction bases with no gene match: 6. The CDR3 here is CASSEVRGREGYTF. Here the CDR3 DNA reads TGTGCCAGCAGTGAAGTCAGGGGGCGAGAAGGCTACACCTTC.

The V call is TRBV6-5, the J call TRBJ1-3, with a tentative D call TRBD1 (5 bases). Trimming took 7 bases from V and 0 from J, leaving 13 bases between them. Germline V gives CDR1 MNHEY, CDR2 SVGAGI. This CDR3 is 15 amino acids long. Written as DNA, the CDR3 is TGTGCCAGCATCCGTGGACAAAACTCTGGAAACACCATATATTTT. This codes for CASIRGQNSGNTIYF.

The V gene is TRBV7-2, the J gene TRBJ2-3; TRBD2 agrees at 7 bases. The CDR3 extends over 17 amino acids. V dropped 1 base and J dropped 0; count of bases not matched to a gene: 7. Germline-derived CDR1 and CDR2 are SGHTA and FQGNSA. This CDR3 is CASSLGPAGLSTDTQYF. The CDR3 nucleotides are TGTGCCAGCAGCTTAGGGCCAGCGGGATTAAGCACAGATACGCAGTATTTT.

The genes are TRBV10-3 and TRBJ2-5, with TRBD2 identical over 9 bases. There are 14 residues in the CDR3. Trimming took 10 bases from V and 4 from J; bases not matched to a gene: 10. The germline gives CDR1 ENHRY, CDR2 SYGVKD. The CDR3 sequence: CATRLRGGIETQYF. The CDR3 bases are TGTGCCACCCGACTGCGGGGGGGCATAGAGACCCAGTACTTC.